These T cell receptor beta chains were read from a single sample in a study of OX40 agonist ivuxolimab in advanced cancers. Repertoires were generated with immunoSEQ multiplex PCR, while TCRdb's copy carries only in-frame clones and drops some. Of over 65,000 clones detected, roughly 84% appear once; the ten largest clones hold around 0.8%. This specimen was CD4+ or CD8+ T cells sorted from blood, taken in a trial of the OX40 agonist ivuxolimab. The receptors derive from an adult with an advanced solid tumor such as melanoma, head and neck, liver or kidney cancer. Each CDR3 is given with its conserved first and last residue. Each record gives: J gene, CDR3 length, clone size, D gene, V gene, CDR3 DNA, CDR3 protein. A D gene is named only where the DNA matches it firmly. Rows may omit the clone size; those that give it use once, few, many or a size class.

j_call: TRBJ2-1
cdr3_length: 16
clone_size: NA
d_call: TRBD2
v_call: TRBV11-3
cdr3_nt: TGTGCCAGCAGCCAGACTAGCGGGGGGGCCAACAATGAGCAGTTCTTC
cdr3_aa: CASSQTSGGANNEQFF

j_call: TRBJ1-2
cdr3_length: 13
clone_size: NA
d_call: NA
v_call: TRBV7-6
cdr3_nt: TGTGCCAGCAGCTCCCCTGCCGGACGGGACTACACCTTC
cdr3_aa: CASSSPAGRDYTF

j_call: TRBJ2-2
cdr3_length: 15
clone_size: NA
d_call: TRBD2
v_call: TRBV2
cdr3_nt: TGTGCCAGCAGTCTGACGTCTAGCGGGACCGGGGAGCTGTTTTTT
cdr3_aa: CASSLTSSGTGELFF

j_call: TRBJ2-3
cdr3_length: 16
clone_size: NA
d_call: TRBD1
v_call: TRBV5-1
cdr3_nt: TGCGCCAGCAGCTTGGCCGGGACAGGGGTTATGGATACGCAGTATTTT
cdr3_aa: CASSLAGTGVMDTQYF

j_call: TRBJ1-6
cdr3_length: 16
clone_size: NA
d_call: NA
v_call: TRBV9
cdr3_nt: TGTGCCAGCAGCGTAGCCCCAGGGACGAGCAATTCACCCCTCCACTTT
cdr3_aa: CASSVAPGTSNSPLHF

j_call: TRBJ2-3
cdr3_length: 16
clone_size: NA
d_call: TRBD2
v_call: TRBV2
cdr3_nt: TGTGCCAGCAGCCTATTCCTAGCGGGCGAGGGAGATACGCAGTATTTT
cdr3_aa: CASSLFLAGEGDTQYF

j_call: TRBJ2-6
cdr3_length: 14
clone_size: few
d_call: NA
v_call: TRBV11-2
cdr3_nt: TGTGCCAGCAGGGCCCTTGGTGGGGCCAACGTCCTGACTTTC
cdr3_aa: CASRALGGANVLTF

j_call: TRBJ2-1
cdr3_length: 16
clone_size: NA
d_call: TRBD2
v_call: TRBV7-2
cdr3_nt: TGTGCCAGCAGCTTCCCTCTAGCGGGAGGAGCCAATGAGCAGTTCTTC
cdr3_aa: CASSFPLAGGANEQFF

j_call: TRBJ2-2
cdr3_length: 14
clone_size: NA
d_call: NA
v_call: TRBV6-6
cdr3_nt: TGTGCCAGCAGTTATGGGGCAAACACCGGGGAGCTGTTTTTT
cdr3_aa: CASSYGANTGELFF

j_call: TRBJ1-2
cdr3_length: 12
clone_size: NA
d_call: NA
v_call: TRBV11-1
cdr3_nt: TGTGCAGTGTGGAGGGTTGAAGATGGCTACACCTTC
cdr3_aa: CAVWRVEDGYTF

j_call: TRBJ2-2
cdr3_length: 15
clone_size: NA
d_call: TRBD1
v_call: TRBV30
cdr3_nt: TGTGCCTGGAGTGTAGACAGGGGGCTGGCCGGGGAGCTGTTTTTT
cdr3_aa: CAWSVDRGLAGELFF

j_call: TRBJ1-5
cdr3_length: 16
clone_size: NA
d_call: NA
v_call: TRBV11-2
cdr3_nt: TGTGCCAGCAGCTTAGGTGTCGGCGTCTCGGGTCAGCCCCAGCATTTT
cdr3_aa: CASSLGVGVSGQPQHF

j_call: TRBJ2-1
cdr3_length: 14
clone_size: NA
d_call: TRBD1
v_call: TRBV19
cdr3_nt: TGTGCCACCTGGGACAGGGGAAAGGCCAATGAGCAGTTCTTC
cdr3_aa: CATWDRGKANEQFF

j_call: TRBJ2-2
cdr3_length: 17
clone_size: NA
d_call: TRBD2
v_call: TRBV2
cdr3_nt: TGTGCCAGCAGTGGGGGACTAGCGGGAGGGTATGCCGGGGAGCTGTTTTTT
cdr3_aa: CASSGGLAGGYAGELFF

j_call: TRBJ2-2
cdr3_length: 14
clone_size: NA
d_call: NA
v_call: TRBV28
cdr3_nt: TGTGCCGGGGGGAGTGGGGCGAACACCGGGGAGCTGTTTTTT
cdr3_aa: CAGGSGANTGELFF

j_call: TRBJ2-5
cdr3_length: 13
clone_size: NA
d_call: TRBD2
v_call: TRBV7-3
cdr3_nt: TGTGCCAGCAGCCGAGGACTAGCGGGGACCCAGTACTTC
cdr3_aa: CASSRGLAGTQYF

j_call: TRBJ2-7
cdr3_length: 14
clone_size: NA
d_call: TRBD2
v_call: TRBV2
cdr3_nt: TGTGCCAGCACGCCTATGCGGGAGGTCGGAGAGCAGTACTTC
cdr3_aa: CASTPMREVGEQYF

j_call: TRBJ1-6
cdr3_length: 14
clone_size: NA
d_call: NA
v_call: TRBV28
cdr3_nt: TGTGCCAGCAGATTACAGGGTGACAGTTCACCCCTCCACTTT
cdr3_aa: CASRLQGDSSPLHF

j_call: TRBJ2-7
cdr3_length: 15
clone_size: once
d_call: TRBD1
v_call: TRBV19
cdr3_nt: TGTGCCAGTAGTAGCCTTCCCGGACAGGGCTACGAGCAGTACTTC
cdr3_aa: CASSSLPGQGYEQYF

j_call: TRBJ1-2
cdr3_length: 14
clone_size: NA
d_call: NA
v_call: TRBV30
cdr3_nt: TGTGCCTGGAGGGGGGACAATCCTAACTATGGCTACACCTTC
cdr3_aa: CAWRGDNPNYGYTF

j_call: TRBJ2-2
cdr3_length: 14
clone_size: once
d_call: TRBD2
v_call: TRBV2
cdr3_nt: TGTGCCAGCAATAGGGGAGGGATCACCGGGGAGCTGTTTTTT
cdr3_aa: CASNRGGITGELFF

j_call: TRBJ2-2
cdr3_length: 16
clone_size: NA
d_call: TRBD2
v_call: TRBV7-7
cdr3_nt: TGTGCCAGCAGCTTCAGTAGCGGGAGAATTGTCGGGGAGCTGTTTTTT
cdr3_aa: CASSFSSGRIVGELFF

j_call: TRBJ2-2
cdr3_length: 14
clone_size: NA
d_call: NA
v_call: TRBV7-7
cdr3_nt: TGTGCCAGCAGCCCGACTAGTACTACCGGGGAGCTGTTTTTT
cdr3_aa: CASSPTSTTGELFF

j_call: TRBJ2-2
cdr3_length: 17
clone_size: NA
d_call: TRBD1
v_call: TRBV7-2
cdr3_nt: TGTGCCAGCAGCCGTCGGGGACAGGGGGCTGGGGACGGGGAGCTGTTTTTT
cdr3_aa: CASSRRGQGAGDGELFF

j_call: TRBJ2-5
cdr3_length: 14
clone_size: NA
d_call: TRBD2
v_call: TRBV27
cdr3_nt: TGTGCCAGCAGTCCCCGGGGGGGGCAAGAGACCCAGTACTTC
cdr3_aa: CASSPRGGQETQYF

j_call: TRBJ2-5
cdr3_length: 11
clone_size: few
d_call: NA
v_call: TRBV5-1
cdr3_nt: TGCGCCAGCAGCTTGAAAGAGACCCAGTACTTC
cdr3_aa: CASSLKETQYF

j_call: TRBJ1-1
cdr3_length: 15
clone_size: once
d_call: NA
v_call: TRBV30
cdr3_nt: TGTGCCTGGAGTGTACCCGCGGGGGCGCGCACTGAAGCTTTCTTT
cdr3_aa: CAWSVPAGARTEAFF

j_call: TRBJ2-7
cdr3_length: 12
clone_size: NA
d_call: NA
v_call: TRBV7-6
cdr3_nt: TGTGCCAGCAGCTCACAGGGCTACGAGCAGTACTTC
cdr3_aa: CASSSQGYEQYF

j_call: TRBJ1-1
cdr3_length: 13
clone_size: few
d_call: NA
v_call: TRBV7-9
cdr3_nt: TGTGCCAGCAGCTTAGCGAGTCTCAGGGAAGCTTTCTTT
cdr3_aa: CASSLASLREAFF

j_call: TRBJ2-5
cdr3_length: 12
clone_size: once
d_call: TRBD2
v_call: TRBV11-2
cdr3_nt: TGTGCCAGCAGCCCACAGAGCGGGAACCAGTACTTC
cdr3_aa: CASSPQSGNQYF

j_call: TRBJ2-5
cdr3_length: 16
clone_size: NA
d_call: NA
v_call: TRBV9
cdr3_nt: TGTGCCAGCAGCGTAGGGGTCACTGGGGGAGTGGAGACCCAGTACTTC
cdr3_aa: CASSVGVTGGVETQYF

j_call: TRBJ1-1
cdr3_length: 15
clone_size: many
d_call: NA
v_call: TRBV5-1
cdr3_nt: TGCGCCAGCAGCTCCCGTTGGGGGGCGAACACTGAAGCTTTCTTT
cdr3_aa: CASSSRWGANTEAFF

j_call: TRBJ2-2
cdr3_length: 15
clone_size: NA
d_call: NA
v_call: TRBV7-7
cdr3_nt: TGTGCCAGCAGCCCTCACCCCGGAAACACCGGGGAGCTGTTTTTT
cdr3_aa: CASSPHPGNTGELFF

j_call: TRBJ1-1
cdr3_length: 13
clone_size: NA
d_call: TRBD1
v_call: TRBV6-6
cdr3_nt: TGTGCCAGCAACCGAAGGGGGCCCCTTGAAGCTTTCTTT
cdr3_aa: CASNRRGPLEAFF

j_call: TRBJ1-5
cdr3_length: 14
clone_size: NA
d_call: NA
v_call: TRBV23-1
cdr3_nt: TGCGCCAGCAAGGAAGGGTCCAGCAATCAGCCCCAGCATTTT
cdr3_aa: CASKEGSSNQPQHF

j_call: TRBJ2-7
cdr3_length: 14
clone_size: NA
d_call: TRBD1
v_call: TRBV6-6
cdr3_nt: TGTGCCAGCAATCCGACAGGGGTCTCCTACGAGCAGTACTTC
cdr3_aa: CASNPTGVSYEQYF

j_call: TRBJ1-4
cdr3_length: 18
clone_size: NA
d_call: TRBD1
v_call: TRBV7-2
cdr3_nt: TGTGCCAGCAGCTTAGTTCGACAGGGGGCGGCAAGTAGTGAAAAACTGTTTTTT
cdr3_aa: CASSLVRQGAASSEKLFF

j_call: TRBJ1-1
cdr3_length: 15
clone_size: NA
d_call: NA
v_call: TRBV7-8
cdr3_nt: TGTGCCAGCAGCTTAGCGACGGGCTTCCGGACTGAAGCTTTCTTT
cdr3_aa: CASSLATGFRTEAFF

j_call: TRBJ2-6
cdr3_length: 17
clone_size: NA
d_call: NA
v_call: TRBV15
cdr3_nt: TGTGCCACCAGCCATTTCCAGACCGACTCTGGGGCCAACGTCCTGACTTTC
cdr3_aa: CATSHFQTDSGANVLTF

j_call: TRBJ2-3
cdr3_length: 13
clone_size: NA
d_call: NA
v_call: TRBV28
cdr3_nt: TGTGCCAGCAGTTTCTATAGCTCAGATACGCAGTATTTT
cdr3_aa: CASSFYSSDTQYF

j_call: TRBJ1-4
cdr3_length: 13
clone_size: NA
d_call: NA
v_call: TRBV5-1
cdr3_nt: TGCGCCAGCAGCCGACAGGATAATGAAAAACTGTTTTTT
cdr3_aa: CASSRQDNEKLFF

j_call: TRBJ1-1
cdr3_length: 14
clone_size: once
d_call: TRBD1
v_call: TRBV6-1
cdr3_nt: TGTGCCAGCAGCACCACAGGGGGTGACACTGAAGCTTTCTTT
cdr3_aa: CASSTTGGDTEAFF

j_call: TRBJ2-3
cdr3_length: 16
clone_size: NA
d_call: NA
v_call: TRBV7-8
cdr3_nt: TGTGCCAGCAGCTCCCCCTGGCGGCGGGGCGCAGATACGCAGTATTTT
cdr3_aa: CASSSPWRRGADTQYF

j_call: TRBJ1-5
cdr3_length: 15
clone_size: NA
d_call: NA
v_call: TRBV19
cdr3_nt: TGTGCCAGTAGTATAGGTTACGGTAGCAATCAGCCCCAGCATTTT
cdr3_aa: CASSIGYGSNQPQHF

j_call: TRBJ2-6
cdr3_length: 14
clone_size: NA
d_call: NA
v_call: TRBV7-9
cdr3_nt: TGTGCCAGCAGCGGGGGATCTGGGGCCAACGTCCTGACTTTC
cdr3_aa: CASSGGSGANVLTF